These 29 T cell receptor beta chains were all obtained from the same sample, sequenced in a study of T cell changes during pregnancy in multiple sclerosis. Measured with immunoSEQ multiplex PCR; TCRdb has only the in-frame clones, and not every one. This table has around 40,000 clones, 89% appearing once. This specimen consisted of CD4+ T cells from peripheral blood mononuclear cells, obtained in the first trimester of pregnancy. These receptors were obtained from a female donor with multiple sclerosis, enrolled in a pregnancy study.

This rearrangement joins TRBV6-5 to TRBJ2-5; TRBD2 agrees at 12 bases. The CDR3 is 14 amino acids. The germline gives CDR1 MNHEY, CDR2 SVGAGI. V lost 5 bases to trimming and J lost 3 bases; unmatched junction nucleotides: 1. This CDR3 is CASSRLAGEETQYF. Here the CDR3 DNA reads TGTGCCAGCAGTAGACTAGCGGGAGAAGAGACCCAGTACTTC.

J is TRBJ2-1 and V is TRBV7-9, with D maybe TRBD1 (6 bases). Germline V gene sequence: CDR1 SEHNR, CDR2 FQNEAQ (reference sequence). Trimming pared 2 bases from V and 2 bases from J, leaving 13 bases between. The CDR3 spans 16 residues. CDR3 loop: CASSLLSGATYNEQFF. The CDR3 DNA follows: TGTGCCAGCAGCTTACTCTCAGGGGCCACCTACAATGAGCAGTTCTTC.

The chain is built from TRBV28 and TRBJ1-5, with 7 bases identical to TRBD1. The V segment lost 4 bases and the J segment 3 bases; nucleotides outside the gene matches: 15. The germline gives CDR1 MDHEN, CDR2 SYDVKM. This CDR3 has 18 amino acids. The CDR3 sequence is CASSSLQGSGIFNQPQHF. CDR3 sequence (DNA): TGTGCCAGCAGTTCCTTACAGGGGTCGGGCATATTCAATCAGCCCCAGCATTTT.

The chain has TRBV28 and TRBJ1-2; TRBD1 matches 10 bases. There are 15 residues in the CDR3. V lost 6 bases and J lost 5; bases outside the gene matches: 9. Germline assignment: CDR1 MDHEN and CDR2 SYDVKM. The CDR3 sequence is CASSPRTGGLYGYTF. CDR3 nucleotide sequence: TGTGCCAGCAGCCCACGGACAGGGGGTTTATATGGCTACACCTTC.

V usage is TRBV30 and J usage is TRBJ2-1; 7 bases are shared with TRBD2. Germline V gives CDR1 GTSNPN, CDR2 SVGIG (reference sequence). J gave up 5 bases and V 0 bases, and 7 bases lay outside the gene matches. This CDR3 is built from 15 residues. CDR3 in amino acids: CAWSVRLAENNEQFF. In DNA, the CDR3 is TGTGCCTGGAGTGTAAGGCTAGCGGAAAACAATGAGCAGTTCTTC.

CDR3 amino acids: CASSLDRGFSGANVLTF. The DNA of the CDR3 is TGTGCCAGCAGCTTAGACAGGGGATTCTCTGGGGCCAACGTCCTGACTTTC. This rearrangement joins TRBV7-9 to TRBJ2-6; the match to TRBD1 covers 7 bases. CDR1 is SEHNR and CDR2 is FQNEAQ in the germline V gene (reference sequence). Losses at the gene ends were 1 base for V and 0 bases for J; bases not matched to a gene: 3. The CDR3 contains 17 residues.

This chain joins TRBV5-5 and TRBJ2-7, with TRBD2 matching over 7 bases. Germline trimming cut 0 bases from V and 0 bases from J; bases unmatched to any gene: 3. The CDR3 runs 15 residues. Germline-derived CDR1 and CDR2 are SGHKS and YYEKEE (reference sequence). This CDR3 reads CASSLEGLSSYEQYF. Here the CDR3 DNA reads TGTGCCAGCAGCTTGGAGGGACTATCCTCCTACGAGCAGTACTTC. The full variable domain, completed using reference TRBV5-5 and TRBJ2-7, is DAGVTQSPTHLIKTRGQQVTLRCSPISGHKSVSWYQQVLGQGPQFIFQYYEKEERGRGNFPDRFSARQFPNYSSELNVNALLLGDSALYLCASSLEGLSSYEQYFGPGTRLTVT.

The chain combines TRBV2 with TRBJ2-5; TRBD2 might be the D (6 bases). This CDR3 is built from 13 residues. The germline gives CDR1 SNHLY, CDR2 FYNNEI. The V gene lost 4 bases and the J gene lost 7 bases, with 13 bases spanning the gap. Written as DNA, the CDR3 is TGTGCCAGCAGTGCGGGTGGGCGGGGGACCCAGTACTTC. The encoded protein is CASSAGGRGTQYF.

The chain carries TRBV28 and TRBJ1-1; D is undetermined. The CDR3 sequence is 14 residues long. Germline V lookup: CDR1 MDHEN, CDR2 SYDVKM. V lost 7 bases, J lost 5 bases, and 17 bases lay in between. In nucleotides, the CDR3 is TGTGCCAGCACCCCAAGGAACGGGGAAACTGAAGCTTTCTTT. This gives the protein CASTPRNGETEAFF.

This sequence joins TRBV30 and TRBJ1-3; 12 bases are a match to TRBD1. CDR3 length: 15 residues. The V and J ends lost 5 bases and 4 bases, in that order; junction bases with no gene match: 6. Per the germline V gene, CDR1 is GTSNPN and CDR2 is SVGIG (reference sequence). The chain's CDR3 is CAWRDRGLSGNTIYF. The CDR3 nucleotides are TGTGCCTGGCGGGACAGGGGGCTCTCGGGAAACACCATATATTTT.

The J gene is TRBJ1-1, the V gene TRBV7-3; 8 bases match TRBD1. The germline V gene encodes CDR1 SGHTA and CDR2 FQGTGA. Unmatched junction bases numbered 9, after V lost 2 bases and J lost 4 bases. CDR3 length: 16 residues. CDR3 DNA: TGTGCCAGCAGCTTAGAGCCAGGGGGCGTTTTCACTGAAGCTTTCTTT. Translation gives CASSLEPGGVFTEAFF. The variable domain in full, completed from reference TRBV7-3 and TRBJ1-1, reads GAGVSQTPSNKVTEKGKYVELRCDPISGHTALYWYRQSLGQGPEFLIYFQGTGAADDSGLPNDRFFAVRPEGSVSTLKIQRTERGDSAVYLCASSLEPGGVFTEAFFGQGTRLTVV.

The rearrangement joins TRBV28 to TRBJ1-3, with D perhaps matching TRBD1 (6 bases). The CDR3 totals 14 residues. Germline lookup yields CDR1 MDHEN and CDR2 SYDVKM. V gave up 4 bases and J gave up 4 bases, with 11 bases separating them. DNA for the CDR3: TGTGCCAGCAGTTCTACAGGGTGGGGAAACACCATATATTTT. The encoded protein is CASSSTGWGNTIYF.

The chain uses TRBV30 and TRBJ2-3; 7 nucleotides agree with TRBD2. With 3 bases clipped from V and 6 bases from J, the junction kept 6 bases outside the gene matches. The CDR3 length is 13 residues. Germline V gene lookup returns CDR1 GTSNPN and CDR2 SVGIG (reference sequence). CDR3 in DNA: TGTGCCTGGAGAGAGGCGGGAGTGGATACGCAGTATTTT. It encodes CAWREAGVDTQYF.

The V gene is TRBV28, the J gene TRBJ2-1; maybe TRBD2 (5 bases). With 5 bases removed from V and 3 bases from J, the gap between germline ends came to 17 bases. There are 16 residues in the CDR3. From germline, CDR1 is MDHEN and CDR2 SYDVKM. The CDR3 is CASSPGITLVYNEQFF. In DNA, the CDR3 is TGTGCCAGCAGTCCCGGGATCACTTTAGTCTACAATGAGCAGTTCTTC.

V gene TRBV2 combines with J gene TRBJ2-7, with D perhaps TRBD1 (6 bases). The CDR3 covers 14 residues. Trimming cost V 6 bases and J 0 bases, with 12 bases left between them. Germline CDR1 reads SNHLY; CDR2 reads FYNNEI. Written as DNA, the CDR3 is TGTGCCAGCAGGACCGAGGGGGACTCCTACGAGCAGTACTTC. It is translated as CASRTEGDSYEQYF.

The CDR3: CASSQVDREADTQYF. CDR3 bases: TGCGCCAGCAGCCAAGTTGACAGGGAGGCAGATACGCAGTATTTT. This rearrangement joins TRBV4-1 to TRBJ2-3, with D possibly being TRBD1 (7 bases). V lost 1 base and J lost 4, with 12 bases in between. The CDR3 consists of 15 residues. In germline, CDR1 is MGHRA, CDR2 YSYEKL.

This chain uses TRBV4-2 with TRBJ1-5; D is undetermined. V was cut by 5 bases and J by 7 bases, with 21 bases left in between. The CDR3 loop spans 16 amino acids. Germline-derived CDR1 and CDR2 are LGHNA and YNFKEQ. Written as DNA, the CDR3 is TGTGCCAGCAGCGTAACGGCTGGGAGGAAAAAACAGCCCCAGCATTTT. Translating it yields CASSVTAGRKKQPQHF.

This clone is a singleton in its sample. The CDR3 is CASSTTGQALNDGYTF. CDR3 DNA: TGTGCCAGCAGCACAACCGGACAGGCTCTTAATGATGGCTACACCTTC. The chain uses TRBV6-6 and TRBJ1-2, with TRBD1 identical over 7 bases. Germline CDR1 and CDR2: MNHNY and SVGAGI (reference sequence). V was pared by 6 bases and J by 6 bases, with 16 bases of the junction left unmatched. The CDR3 covers 16 residues.

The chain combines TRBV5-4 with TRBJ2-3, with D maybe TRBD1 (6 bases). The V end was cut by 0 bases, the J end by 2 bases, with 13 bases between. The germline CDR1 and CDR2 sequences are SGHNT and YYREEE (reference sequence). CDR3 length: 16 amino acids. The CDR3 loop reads CASSLGATGTTDTQYF. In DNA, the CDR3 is TGTGCCAGCAGCTTGGGGGCGACAGGAACCACAGATACGCAGTATTTT.

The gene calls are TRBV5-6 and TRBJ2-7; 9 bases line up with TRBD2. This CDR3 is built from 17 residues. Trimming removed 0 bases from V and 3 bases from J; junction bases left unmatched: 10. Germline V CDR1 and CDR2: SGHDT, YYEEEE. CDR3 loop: CASSLGAVASGIYEQYF. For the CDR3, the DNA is TGTGCCAGCAGCTTGGGTGCTGTTGCTAGCGGGATCTACGAGCAGTACTTC.

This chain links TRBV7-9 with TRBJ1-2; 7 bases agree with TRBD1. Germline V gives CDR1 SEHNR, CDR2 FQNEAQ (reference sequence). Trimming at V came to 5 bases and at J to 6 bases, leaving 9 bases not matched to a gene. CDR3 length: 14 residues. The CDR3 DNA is TGTGCCAGCAGCCCCCGGGAGGGGGCGAATGGCTACACCTTC. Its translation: CASSPREGANGYTF.

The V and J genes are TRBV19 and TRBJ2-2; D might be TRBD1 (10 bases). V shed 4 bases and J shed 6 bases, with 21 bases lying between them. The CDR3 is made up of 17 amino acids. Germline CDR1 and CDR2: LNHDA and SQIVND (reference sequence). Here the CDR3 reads CASSTGQGLAGPGELFF. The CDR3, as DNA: TGTGCCAGTAGTACGGGACAGGGGCTAGCGGGACCCGGGGAGCTGTTTTTT.

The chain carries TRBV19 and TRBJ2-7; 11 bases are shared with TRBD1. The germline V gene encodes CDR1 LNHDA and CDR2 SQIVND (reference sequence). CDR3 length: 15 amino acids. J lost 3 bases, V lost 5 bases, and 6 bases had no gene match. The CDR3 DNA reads TGTGCCAGTAGTCCCGGACAGGGGGCTATCTACGAGCAGTACTTC. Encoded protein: CASSPGQGAIYEQYF.

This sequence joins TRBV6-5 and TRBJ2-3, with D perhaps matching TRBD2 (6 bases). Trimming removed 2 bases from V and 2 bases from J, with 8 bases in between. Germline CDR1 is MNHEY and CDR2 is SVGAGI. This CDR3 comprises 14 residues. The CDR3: CASSYTDYTDTQYF. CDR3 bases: TGTGCCAGCAGTTACACGGACTACACAGATACGCAGTATTTT.

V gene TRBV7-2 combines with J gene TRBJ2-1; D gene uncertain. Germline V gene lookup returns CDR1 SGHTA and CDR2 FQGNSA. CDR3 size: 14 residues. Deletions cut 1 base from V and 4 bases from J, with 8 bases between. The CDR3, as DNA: TGTGCCAGCAGCTTAGAAGTGACTTACAATGAGCAGTTCTTC. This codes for CASSLEVTYNEQFF.

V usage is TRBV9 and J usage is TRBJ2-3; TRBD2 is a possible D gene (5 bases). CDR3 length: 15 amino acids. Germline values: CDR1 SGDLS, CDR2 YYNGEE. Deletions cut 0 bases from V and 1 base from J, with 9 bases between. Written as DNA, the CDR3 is TGTGCCAGCAGCGTAGTGCCGGAGGGCACAGATACGCAGTATTTT. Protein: CASSVVPEGTDTQYF. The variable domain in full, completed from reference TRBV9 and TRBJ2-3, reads DSGVTQTPKHLITATGQRVTLRCSPRSGDLSVYWYQQSLDQGLQFLIQYYNGEERAKGNILERFSAQQFPDLHSELNLSSLELGDSALYFCASSVVPEGTDTQYFGPGTRLTVL.

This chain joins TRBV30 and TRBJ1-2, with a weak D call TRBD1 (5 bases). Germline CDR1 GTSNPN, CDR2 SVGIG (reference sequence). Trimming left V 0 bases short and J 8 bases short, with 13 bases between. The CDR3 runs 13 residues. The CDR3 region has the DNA TGTGCCTGGAGTGTAAGGCAGGGAGGGGGCTACACCTTC. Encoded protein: CAWSVRQGGGYTF.

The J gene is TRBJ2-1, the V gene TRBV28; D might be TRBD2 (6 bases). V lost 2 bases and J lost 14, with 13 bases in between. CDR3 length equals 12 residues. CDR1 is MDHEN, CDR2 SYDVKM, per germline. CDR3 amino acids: CASSLRVGREFF. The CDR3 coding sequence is TGTGCCAGCAGTTTAAGGGTCGGGAGAGAGTTCTTC. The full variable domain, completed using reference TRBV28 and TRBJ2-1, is DVKVTQSSRYLVKRTGEKVFLECVQDMDHENMFWYRQDPGLGLRLIYFSYDVKMKEKGDIPEGYSVSREKKERFSLILESASTNQTSMYLCASSLRVGREFFGPGTRLTVL.

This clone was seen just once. The CDR3 region is CASRLAGVTDTQYF. DNA for the CDR3: TGCGCCAGCAGGCTAGCGGGAGTCACAGATACGCAGTATTTT. This chain links TRBV5-1 with TRBJ2-3; 10 nucleotides agree with TRBD2. In germline, CDR1 is SGHRS, CDR2 YFSETQ. Trimming at V came to 5 bases and at J to 2 bases, leaving 2 bases not matched to a gene. This CDR3 comprises 14 residues.